This T cell receptor (beta chain) was observed in a study of ipilimumab plus nivolumab after autologous stem cell transplantation. Libraries were prepared by immunoSEQ multiplex PCR; TCRdb keeps only in-frame clonotypes and omits some of them. The sample records some 46,000 clones, over 75% being singletons. J gave up 1 base and V 8 bases, and 10 bases lay outside the gene matches. CDR1 and CDR2 (germline): SGHNT, YENEEA. CDR3 length: 15 amino acids. Specimen: PBMCs, collected in a trial of ipilimumab plus nivolumab as post-transplant consolidation. The genes are TRBV11-3 and TRBJ2-7; TRBD1 matches 8 bases. The source of this sequence is a male donor with multiple myeloma. Here the CDR3 DNA reads TGTGCCAGCGGGCCCGGTGGGGACAGGTCCTACGAGCAGTACTTC. Amino acids: CASGPGGDRSYEQYF.